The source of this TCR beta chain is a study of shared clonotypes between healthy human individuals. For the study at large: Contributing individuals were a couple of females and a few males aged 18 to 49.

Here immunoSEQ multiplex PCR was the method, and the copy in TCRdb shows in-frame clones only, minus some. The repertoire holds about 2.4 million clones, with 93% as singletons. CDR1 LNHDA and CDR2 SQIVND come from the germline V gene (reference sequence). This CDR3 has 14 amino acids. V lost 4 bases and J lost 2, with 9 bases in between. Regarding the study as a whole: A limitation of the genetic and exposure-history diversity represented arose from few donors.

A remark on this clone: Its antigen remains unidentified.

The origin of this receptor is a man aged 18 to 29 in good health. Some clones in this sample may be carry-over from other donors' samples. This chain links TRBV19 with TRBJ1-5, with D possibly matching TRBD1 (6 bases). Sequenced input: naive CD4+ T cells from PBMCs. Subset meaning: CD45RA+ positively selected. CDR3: CASSTQGRNQPQHF. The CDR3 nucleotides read TGTGCCAGTAGTACACAGGGACGCAATCAGCCCCAGCATTTT.